The entry below describes one TCR beta chain. Its cognate antigen is unknown. The sample comes from a study of Graves' ophthalmopathy and Graves' hyperthyroidism. Study-wide points: Using a 13-signature model, the authors split ophthalmopathy from stable hyperthyroidism, with 85% to 90% sensitivity and 81.08% specificity. Ophthalmopathy progression predictions by the model showed about 75% specificity and roughly 70% sensitivity.

The CDR3 has 14 residues. The V end lost 0 bases, the J end lost 4 bases, and 5 bases lay between the germline ends. The germline V gene has CDR1 SGDLS and CDR2 YYNGEE. RNA transcripts served as template for amplifying TCR beta CDR3 sequences. RT-PCR was first run with HTBI primers, then multiplex PCR in a second round. TCRdb fed the multiplex PCR reads into MiXCR, producing one record per CDR3 protein. The table includes around 16,000 distinct CDR3 sequences, 45% to 55% detected once. The PBMCs originated from more than 8 ml of fresh peripheral blood. Input material: peripheral blood. This chain connects TRBV9 to TRBJ1-6; D remains ambiguous. The sequence was collected from a woman aged 40 to 55 with stable Graves' hyperthyroidism. CDR3 protein: CASSVELYNSPLHF. CDR3 nucleotide sequence: TGTGCCAGCAGCGTAGAGTTGTATAATTCACCCCTCCACTTT.